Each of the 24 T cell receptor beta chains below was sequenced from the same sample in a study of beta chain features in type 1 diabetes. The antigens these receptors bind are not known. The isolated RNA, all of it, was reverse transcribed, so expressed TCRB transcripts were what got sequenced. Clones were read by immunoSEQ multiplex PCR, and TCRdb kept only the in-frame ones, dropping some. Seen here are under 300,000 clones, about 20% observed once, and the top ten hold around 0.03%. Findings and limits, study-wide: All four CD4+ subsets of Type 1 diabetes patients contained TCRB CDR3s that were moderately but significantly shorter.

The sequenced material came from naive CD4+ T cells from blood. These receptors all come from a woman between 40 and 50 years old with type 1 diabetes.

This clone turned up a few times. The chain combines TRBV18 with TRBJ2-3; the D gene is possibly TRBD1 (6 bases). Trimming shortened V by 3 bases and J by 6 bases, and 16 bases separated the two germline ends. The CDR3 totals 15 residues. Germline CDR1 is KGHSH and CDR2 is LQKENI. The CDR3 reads CASSPPSQGSDTQYF. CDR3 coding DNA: TGTGCCAGCTCACCTCCGAGCCAGGGGTCCGATACGCAGTATTTT.

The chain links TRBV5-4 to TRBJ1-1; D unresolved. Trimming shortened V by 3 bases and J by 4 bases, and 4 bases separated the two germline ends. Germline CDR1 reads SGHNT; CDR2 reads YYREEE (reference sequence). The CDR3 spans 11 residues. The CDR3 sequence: CASSSSTEAFF. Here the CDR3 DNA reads TGTGCCAGCAGCTCCAGCACTGAAGCTTTCTTT.

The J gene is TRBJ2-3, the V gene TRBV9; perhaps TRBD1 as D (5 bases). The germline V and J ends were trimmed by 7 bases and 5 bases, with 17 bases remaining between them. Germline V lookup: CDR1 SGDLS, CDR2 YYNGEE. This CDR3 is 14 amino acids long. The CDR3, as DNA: TGTGCCAGCGGGATGGAAGGGGCGGAAGATACGCAGTATTTT. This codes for CASGMEGAEDTQYF.

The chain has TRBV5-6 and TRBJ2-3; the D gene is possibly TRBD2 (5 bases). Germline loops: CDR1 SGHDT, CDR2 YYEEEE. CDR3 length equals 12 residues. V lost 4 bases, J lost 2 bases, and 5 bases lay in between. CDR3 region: CASSGLTDTQYF. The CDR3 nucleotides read TGTGCCAGCAGCGGACTCACAGATACGCAGTATTTT.

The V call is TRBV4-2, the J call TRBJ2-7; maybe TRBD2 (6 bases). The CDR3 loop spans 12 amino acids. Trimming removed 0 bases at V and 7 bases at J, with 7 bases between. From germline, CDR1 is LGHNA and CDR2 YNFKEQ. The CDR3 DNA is TGTGCCAGCAGCCAAGATGGGAGGGAGCAGTACTTC. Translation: CASSQDGREQYF.

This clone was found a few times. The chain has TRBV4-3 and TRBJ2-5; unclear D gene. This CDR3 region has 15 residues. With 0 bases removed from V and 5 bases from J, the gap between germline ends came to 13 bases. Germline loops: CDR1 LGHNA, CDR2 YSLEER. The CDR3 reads CASSQERMHGETQYF. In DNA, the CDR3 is TGCGCCAGCAGCCAAGAAAGAATGCACGGGGAGACCCAGTACTTC.

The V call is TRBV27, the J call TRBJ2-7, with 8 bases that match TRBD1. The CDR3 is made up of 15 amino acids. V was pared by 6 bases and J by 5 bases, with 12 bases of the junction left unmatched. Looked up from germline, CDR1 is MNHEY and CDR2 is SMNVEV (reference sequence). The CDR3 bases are TGTGCCAGCAGGAAAACGCGGACAGGGTTGAACGAGCAGTACTTC. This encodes CASRKTRTGLNEQYF.

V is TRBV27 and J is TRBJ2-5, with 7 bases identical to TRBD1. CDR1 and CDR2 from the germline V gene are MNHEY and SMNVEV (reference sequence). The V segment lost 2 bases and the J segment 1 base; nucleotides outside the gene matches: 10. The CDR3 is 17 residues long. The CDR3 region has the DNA TGTGCCAGCAGTTTAATCCGGGACAGCAGAACCCAAGAGACCCAGTACTTC. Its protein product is CASSLIRDSRTQETQYF.

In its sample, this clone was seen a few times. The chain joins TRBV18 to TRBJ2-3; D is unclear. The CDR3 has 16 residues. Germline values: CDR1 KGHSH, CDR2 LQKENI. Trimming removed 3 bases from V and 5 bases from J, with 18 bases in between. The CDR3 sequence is CASSPPFQVVRDTQYF. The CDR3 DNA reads TGTGCCAGCTCACCTCCTTTTCAGGTCGTCAGAGATACGCAGTATTTT.

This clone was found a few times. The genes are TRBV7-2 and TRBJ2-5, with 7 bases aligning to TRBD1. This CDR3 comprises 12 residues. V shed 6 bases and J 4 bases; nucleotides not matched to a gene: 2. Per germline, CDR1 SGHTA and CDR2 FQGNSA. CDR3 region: CASRPGGETQYF. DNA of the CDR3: TGTGCCAGCAGACCAGGGGGAGAGACCCAGTACTTC.

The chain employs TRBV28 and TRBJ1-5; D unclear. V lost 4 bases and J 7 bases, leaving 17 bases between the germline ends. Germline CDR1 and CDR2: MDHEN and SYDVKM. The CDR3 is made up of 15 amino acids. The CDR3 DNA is TGTGCCAGCAGTTCCCTCGTTTCCCTTCGGCAGCCCCAGCATTTT. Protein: CASSSLVSLRQPQHF.

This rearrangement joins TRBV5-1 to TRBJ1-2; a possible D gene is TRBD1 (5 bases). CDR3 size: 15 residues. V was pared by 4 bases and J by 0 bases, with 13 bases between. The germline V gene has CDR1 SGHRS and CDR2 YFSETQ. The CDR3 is CASSRAGPTNYGYTF. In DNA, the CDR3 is TGCGCCAGCAGCCGAGCGGGACCCACTAACTATGGCTACACCTTC.

The CDR3 bases are TGTGCCAGCAGCATTCTCGGACAGGGATTCTACGAGCAGTACTTC. This encodes CASSILGQGFYEQYF. The chain carries TRBV7-8 and TRBJ2-7, with 8 nucleotides matching TRBD1. Germline loops: CDR1 SGHVS, CDR2 FQNEAQ. V was pared by 5 bases and J by 3 bases, with 9 bases of the junction left unmatched. The CDR3 length is 15 residues.

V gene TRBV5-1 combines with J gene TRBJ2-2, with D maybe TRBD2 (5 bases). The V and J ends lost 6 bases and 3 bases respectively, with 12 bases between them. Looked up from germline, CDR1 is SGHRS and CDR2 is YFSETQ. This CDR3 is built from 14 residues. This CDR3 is CASNDPGYTGELFF. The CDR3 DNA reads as TGCGCCAGCAACGATCCGGGGTACACCGGGGAGCTGTTTTTT.

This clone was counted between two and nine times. CDR3 loop: CASTLSGTQYF. The CDR3 coding sequence is TGTGCCAGCACCTTATCGGGGACCCAGTACTTC. The rearrangement links TRBV28 to TRBJ2-5; D unclear. Between the trimmed V and J ends, which lost 7 bases and 7 bases, there was a span of 10 bases. This CDR3 has 11 amino acids. In germline, CDR1 is MDHEN, CDR2 SYDVKM.

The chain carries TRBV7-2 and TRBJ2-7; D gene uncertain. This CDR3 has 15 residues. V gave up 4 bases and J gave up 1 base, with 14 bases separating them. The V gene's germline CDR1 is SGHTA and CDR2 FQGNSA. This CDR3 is CASSSDSLRSYEQYF. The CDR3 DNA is TGTGCCAGCAGCTCCGACTCCTTACGGTCCTACGAGCAGTACTTC.

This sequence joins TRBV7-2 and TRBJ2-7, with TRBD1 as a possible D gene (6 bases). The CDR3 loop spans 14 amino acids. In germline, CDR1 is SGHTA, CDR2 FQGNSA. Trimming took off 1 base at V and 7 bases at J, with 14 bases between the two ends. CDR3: CASSLGRAGVEQYF. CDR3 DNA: TGTGCCAGCAGCTTAGGTCGCGCAGGGGTGGAGCAGTACTTC.

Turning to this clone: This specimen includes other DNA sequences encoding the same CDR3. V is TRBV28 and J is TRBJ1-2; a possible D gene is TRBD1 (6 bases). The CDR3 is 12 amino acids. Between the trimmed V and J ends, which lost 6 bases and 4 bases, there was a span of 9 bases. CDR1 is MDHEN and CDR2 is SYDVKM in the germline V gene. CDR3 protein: CASSLGGYGYTF. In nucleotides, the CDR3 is TGTGCCAGCAGCCTAGGGGGCTATGGCTACACCTTC.

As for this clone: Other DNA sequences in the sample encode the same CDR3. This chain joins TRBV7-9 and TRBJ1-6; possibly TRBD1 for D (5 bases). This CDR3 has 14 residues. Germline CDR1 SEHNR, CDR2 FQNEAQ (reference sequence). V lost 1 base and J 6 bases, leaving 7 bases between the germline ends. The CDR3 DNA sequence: TGTGCCAGCAGCTTAGGACAGATTAATTCACCCCTCCACTTT. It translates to CASSLGQINSPLHF.

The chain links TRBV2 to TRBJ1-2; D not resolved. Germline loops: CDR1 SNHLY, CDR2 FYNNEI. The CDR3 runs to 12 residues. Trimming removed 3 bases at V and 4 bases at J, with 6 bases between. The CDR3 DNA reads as TGTGCCAGCAGTGACCCCTCCTATGGCTACACCTTC. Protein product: CASSDPSYGYTF.

CDR3 bases: TGTGCCACCAGCAGCCGGGACAGCGACTACGAGCAGTACTTC. Translation gives CATSSRDSDYEQYF. The J gene is TRBJ2-7, the V gene TRBV15; 7 nucleotides agree with TRBD1. The germline gives CDR1 LNHNV, CDR2 YYDKDF (reference sequence). The CDR3 sequence is 14 residues long. Germline trimming cut 3 bases from V and 3 bases from J; bases unmatched to any gene: 5.

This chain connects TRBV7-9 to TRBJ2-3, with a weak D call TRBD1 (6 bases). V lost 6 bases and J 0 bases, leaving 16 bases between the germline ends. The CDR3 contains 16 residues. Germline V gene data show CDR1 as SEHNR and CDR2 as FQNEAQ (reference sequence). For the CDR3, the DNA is TGTGCCAGCAGTTCCGAGACAGGCTCTAGCACAGATACGCAGTATTTT. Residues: CASSSETGSSTDTQYF.

The CDR3 here is CSVEPGTGRMREQYF. The CDR3 nucleotides are TGCAGCGTTGAACCCGGGACAGGGCGTATGAGGGAGCAGTACTTC. V and J are TRBV29-1 and TRBJ2-7; 9 nucleotides agree with TRBD1. The CDR3 sequence is 15 residues long. J was trimmed by 7 bases and V by 2 bases; bases with no gene match: 12. Germline loops: CDR1 SQVTM, CDR2 ANQGSEA.

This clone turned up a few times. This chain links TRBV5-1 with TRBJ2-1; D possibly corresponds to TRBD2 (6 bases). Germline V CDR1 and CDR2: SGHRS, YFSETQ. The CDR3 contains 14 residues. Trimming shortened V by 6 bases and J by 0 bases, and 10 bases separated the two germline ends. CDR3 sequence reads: CASNGGISYNEQFF. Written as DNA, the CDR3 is TGCGCCAGCAATGGGGGGATCTCCTACAATGAGCAGTTCTTC.